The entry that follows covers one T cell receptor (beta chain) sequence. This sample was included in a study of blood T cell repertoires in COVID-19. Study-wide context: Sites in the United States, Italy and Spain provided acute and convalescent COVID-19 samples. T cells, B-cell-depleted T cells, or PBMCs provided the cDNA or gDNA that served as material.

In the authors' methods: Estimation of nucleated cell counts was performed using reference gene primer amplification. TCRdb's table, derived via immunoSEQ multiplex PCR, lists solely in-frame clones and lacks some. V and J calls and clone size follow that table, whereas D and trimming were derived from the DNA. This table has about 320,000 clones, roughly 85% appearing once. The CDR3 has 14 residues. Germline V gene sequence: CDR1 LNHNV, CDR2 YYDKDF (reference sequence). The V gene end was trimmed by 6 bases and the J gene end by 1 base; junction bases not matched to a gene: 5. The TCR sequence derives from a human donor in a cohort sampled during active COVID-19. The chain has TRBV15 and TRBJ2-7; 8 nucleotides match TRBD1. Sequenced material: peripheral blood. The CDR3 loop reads CATRTGTGSYEQYF. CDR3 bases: TGTGCCACCAGGACCGGGACAGGTTCCTACGAGCAGTACTTC.